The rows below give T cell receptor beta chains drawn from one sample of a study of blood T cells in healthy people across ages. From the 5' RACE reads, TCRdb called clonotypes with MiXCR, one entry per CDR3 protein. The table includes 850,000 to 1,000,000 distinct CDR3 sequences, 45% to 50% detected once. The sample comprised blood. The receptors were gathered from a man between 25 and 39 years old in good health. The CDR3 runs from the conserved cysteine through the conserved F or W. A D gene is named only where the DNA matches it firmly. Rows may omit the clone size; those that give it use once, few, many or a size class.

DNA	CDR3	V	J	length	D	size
TGTGCCAGCAGTGCAATCCCGGGACAGGGGTTCGAGCAGTACTTC	CASSAIPGQGFEQYF	TRBV6-1	TRBJ2-7	15	TRBD1	NA
TGTGCCAGCAGTCGGAGTGATAGGGAGCAGTACTTC	CASSRSDREQYF	TRBV6-5	TRBJ2-7	12	NA	few
TGTGCCAGCAGTTATCCCGGACTAGCGGGGTGGGATACGCAGTATTTT	CASSYPGLAGWDTQYF	TRBV6-7	TRBJ2-3	16	TRBD2	few
TGCGCCAGCAGCTTGGTGCCACAGTACGAGCAGTACTTC	CASSLVPQYEQYF	TRBV5-1	TRBJ2-7	13	NA	NA
TGTGCCACCTCGACAGGGGGTAACACTGAAGCTTTCTTT	CATSTGGNTEAFF	TRBV10-3	TRBJ1-1	13	TRBD1	NA
TGTGCCACCGGGACGGGCTACGAGCAGTACTTC	CATGTGYEQYF	TRBV12-3/TRBV12-4	TRBJ2-7	11	NA	medium-sized
TGTGCCAGCAGCTTACTAGCGAGCAACACAGATACGCAGTATTTT	CASSLLASNTDTQYF	TRBV7-8	TRBJ2-3	15	NA	few
TGTGCCAGCAGCCAAGGTATAACGACCGGGACCCATCGACTGTTTTTT	CASSQGITTGTHRLFF	TRBV3-1	TRBJ1-4	16	NA	few
TGTGCCAGCAGTCCTCGCACCGGCGGTAGCAATCAGCCCCAGCATTTT	CASSPRTGGSNQPQHF	TRBV27	TRBJ1-5	16	NA	few
TGTGCCAGCAGCGGACGGAGCAATCAGCCCCAGCATTTT	CASSGRSNQPQHF	TRBV12-3/TRBV12-4	TRBJ1-5	13	NA	few
TGCAGTGCCAGGCCTCCGGGACGGGGCGAGCAGTACTTC	CSARPPGRGEQYF	TRBV20-1	TRBJ2-7	13	NA	NA
TGTGCCAGCAGCCTAGAGGGGTCGGGGGACAATGAGCAGTTCTTC	CASSLEGSGDNEQFF	TRBV9	TRBJ2-1	15	NA	NA
TGTGCCAGCAGCTTGGAGGGGGGAAACACCGGGGAGCTGTTTTTT	CASSLEGGNTGELFF	TRBV11-3	TRBJ2-2	15	NA	few
TGCAGTGCTACGAACAGGGTGAACACTGAAGCTTTCTTT	CSATNRVNTEAFF	TRBV20-1	TRBJ1-1	13	NA	NA
TGTGCCGGCAGCTTAGTCCCCGATGAGCAGTTCTTC	CAGSLVPDEQFF	TRBV7-8	TRBJ2-1	12	NA	once
TGTGCCAGCAGTGAAGCGGCTTCTGGCTACACCTTC	CASSEAASGYTF	TRBV6-1	TRBJ1-2	12	NA	NA
TGTGCCAGCAGTTACTCTGTCAGTTCTTTAAACATTCAGTACTTC	CASSYSVSSLNIQYF	TRBV6-6	TRBJ2-4	15	NA	once
TGTGCCAGCAGCGGGGGGGACAGGGGGCGCGAGCAGTACTTC	CASSGGDRGREQYF	TRBV2	TRBJ2-7	14	TRBD1	NA
TGTGCCGGCAGCCAATCAGGACTAGCGGATGGACATGAGCAGTTCTTC	CAGSQSGLADGHEQFF	TRBV3-1	TRBJ2-1	16	TRBD2	NA
TGTGCCAGCAGCCAAAACCGGGACCCTTATGGCTACACCTTC	CASSQNRDPYGYTF	TRBV3-1	TRBJ1-2	14	NA	few
TGTGCCAGCAGCCAATTCCAGGGGGGGTTAAATGAGCAGTTCTTC	CASSQFQGGLNEQFF	TRBV14	TRBJ2-1	15	NA	NA
TGTGCCACCATCGCGGGGAGGACTTCTCCTCGCGGAAACACCATATATTTT	CATIAGRTSPRGNTIYF	TRBV6-1	TRBJ1-3	17	NA	once
TGTGCCAGCAGCCTAAGAGGGAATCAGAACACTGAAGCTTTCTTT	CASSLRGNQNTEAFF	TRBV9	TRBJ1-1	15	NA	NA
TGTGCCAGCAGTTCCTGGGACGGCTCGATTGAGCAGTACTTC	CASSSWDGSIEQYF	TRBV27	TRBJ2-7	14	NA	NA
TGCAGTGCTAAGAGTTCAGGAGGGGCGATGAACACTGAAGCTTTCTTT	CSAKSSGGAMNTEAFF	TRBV20-1	TRBJ1-1	16	NA	few
TGTGCCAGCGGCCCAGGGGCGATAGCAGCGGATACGCAGTATTTT	CASGPGAIAADTQYF	TRBV28	TRBJ2-3	15	NA	few
TGTGCCATCAGTGAAGGGACAGGGGGCAGGGAGACCCAGTACTTC	CAISEGTGGRETQYF	TRBV10-3	TRBJ2-5	15	TRBD1	few
TGCAGTGCTAGCTTTCCTAGCGGGGGCTCCTACAATGAGCAGTTCTTC	CSASFPSGGSYNEQFF	TRBV20-1	TRBJ2-1	16	TRBD2	NA
TGTGCCAGCAGTCCCCCCACTAGCGGATACAATGAGCAGTTCTTC	CASSPPTSGYNEQFF	TRBV28	TRBJ2-1	15	TRBD2	NA
TGCAGCGCCTGGGGACAGACCGAAAGCTCCTACGAGCAGTACTTC	CSAWGQTESSYEQYF	TRBV29-1	TRBJ2-7	15	TRBD1	many
TGTGCCAGCAGCGTAGAGGGCCAGGCCTACAATGAGCAGTTCTTC	CASSVEGQAYNEQFF	TRBV9	TRBJ2-1	15	NA	few
TGCGCCAGCAGCCATGGGGTTACAGGTAACAATGAGCAGTTCTTC	CASSHGVTGNNEQFF	TRBV4-3	TRBJ2-1	15	NA	NA
TGTGCCAGCAGTGATTTGGGGGCAAGGTACCAATACGAGCAGTACTTC	CASSDLGARYQYEQYF	TRBV2	TRBJ2-7	16	NA	NA
TGTGCTAGTGGTGTCGGTCCTAAAGAGGGACAGGGGTTCAATGAGCAGTTCTTC	CASGVGPKEGQGFNEQFF	TRBV12-5	TRBJ2-1	18	TRBD1	few
TGTGCCAGCAGTTCCAGGGTACAGCGGTACTTC	CASSSRVQRYF	TRBV6-5	TRBJ2-7	11	NA	NA
TGTGCCAGCAGTGCATCGGGGCTAACCTACGAGCAGTACTTC	CASSASGLTYEQYF	TRBV2	TRBJ2-7	14	NA	few
TGTGCCAGCAGCCCCGCGCGGTATACCTACGAGCAGTACTTC	CASSPARYTYEQYF	TRBV3-1	TRBJ2-7	14	NA	NA
TGTGCCAGCAGTTCCAGGACGGGGAACACTGAAGCTTTCTTT	CASSSRTGNTEAFF	TRBV5-1	TRBJ1-1	14	NA	many
TGTGCCAGCAGCTTAAAGCGGGACAGACATCAGCCCCAGCATTTT	CASSLKRDRHQPQHF	TRBV7-3	TRBJ1-5	15	TRBD1	NA
TGTGCCAGCAGTCCGCCAAGTATCACCGGGGAGCTGTTTTTT	CASSPPSITGELFF	TRBV12-3/TRBV12-4	TRBJ2-2	14	NA	NA
TGCAGTGCTAGAGAGTGCCGGCAGTTCTTC	CSARECRQFF	TRBV20-1	TRBJ2-1	10	NA	few
TGCAGCGACCGAGGGGAGCCAGGGGCCTACCATAATTCACCCCTCCACTTT	CSDRGEPGAYHNSPLHF	TRBV29-1	TRBJ1-6	17	NA	NA
TGTGCCAGTAGTACTCCTAGCGGGGGGGCCTTTACGAATGAGCAGTTCTTC	CASSTPSGGAFTNEQFF	TRBV19	TRBJ2-1	17	TRBD2	NA
TGCAGTGCTGGCGCTGCCGGACAGGGGTATCAGCCCCAGCATTTT	CSAGAAGQGYQPQHF	TRBV20-1	TRBJ1-5	15	TRBD1	NA
TGTGCCAGCAGTCCCGTGGTAGCGGGGGGCAATGAGCAGTTCTTC	CASSPVVAGGNEQFF	TRBV12-3/TRBV12-4	TRBJ2-1	15	TRBD2	NA
TGTGCCAGCACCTCGGGTCAGCCCCAGCATTTT	CASTSGQPQHF	TRBV6-2/TRBV6-3	TRBJ1-5	11	NA	once
TGTGCCAGCAGCCGAGCGCTAGTTGGGTCAGATAGGCAGTATTTT	CASSRALVGSDRQYF	TRBV11-2	TRBJ2-3	15	NA	NA
TGTGCCAGCACCGAGGGGACCGCAAGTGGCTACACCTTC	CASTEGTASGYTF	TRBV28	TRBJ1-2	13	NA	NA
TGTGCCAGCAGCTTACGAACCGGGACAGGGTCCGCCACCGGGGAGCTGTTTTTT	CASSLRTGTGSATGELFF	TRBV7-2	TRBJ2-2	18	TRBD1	NA
TGTGCCAGCAGCCGGCGGACAGACCAAGAGACCCAGTACTTC	CASSRRTDQETQYF	TRBV9	TRBJ2-5	14	NA	NA
TGTGCCAGCATCCGAGACCGGGACAGGGTCTACAATGAGCAGTTCTTC	CASIRDRDRVYNEQFF	TRBV28	TRBJ2-1	16	TRBD1	NA
TGTGCCAGCTCACTGAATCCTAGCGTCGGGCCGCCGGGAGAGACCCAGTACTTC	CASSLNPSVGPPGETQYF	TRBV18	TRBJ2-5	18	NA	NA
TGTGCCAGCAGCTTAGATCCTTCAGGGTACTATGGCTACACCTTC	CASSLDPSGYYGYTF	TRBV11-2	TRBJ1-2	15	NA	few
TGCAGCGCCTTTCGGGGAGAGCAGTACTTC	CSAFRGEQYF	TRBV29-1	TRBJ2-7	10	NA	NA
TGTGCCAGCGGCGGATCCGGGGCTGCCCAGCTGTTTTTT	CASGGSGAAQLFF	TRBV7-9	TRBJ2-2	13	NA	NA
TGCGCCAGCAGCTCCTATACAGGGATCACTGAAGCTTTCTTT	CASSSYTGITEAFF	TRBV5-1	TRBJ1-1	14	NA	NA
TGTGCCATCAGTGACACTAGCGTACCCCTCCCTTCGCAGTATTTT	CAISDTSVPLPSQYF	TRBV10-3	TRBJ2-3	15	TRBD2	few
TGCAGTGCTAGACAGGGGACCAACCACGAGCAGTACTTC	CSARQGTNHEQYF	TRBV20-1	TRBJ2-7	13	NA	few
TGTGCCAGCAGTTCGACCGGGACACCTAAGTCCACAGATACGCAGTATTTT	CASSSTGTPKSTDTQYF	TRBV27	TRBJ2-3	17	NA	few